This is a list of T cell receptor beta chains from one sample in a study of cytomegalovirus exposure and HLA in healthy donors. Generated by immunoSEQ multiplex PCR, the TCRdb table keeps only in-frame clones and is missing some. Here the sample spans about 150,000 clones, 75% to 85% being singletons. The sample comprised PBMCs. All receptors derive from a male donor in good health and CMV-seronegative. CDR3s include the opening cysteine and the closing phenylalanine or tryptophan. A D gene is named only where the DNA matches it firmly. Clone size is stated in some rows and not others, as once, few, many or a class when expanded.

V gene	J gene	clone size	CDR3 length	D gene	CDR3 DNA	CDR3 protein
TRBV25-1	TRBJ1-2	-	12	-	TGTGCCAGCAGTGTAGGGGGACATGGCTACACCTTC	CASSVGGHGYTF
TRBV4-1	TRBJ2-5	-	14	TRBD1	TGCGCCAGCAGCCTTCGGACAGGGGAGGAGACCCAGTACTTC	CASSLRTGEETQYF
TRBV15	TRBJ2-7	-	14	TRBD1	TGTGCCACCAGCGGGGGACAGGGGTTCCACGAGCAGTACTTC	CATSGGQGFHEQYF
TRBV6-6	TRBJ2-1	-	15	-	TGTGCCAGCAGTCAACGGAGGACGGCCCCCGATGAGCAGTTCTTC	CASSQRRTAPDEQFF
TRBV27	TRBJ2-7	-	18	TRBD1	TGTGCCAGCAGTCCACCACCCATGCAACAGGGGTTAACCTACGAGCAGTACTTC	CASSPPPMQQGLTYEQYF
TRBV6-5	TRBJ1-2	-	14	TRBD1	TGTGCCAGCAGCCAAGGACAGGGGGCATATGGCTACACCTTC	CASSQGQGAYGYTF
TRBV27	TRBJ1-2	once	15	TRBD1	TGTGCCAGCAGGCTTCAGGGACAGGGAAATTATGGCTACACCTTC	CASRLQGQGNYGYTF
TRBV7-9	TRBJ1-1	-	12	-	TGTTCCAGCAGCTTAGGGGCGAGTGAAGCTTTCTTT	CSSSLGASEAFF
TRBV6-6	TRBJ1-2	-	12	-	TGTGCCAGCAGTCCCCTTAACTATGGCTACACCTTC	CASSPLNYGYTF
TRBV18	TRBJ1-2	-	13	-	TGTGCCAGCTCACCCACCGTCGGAGGGGGCTACACCTTC	CASSPTVGGGYTF
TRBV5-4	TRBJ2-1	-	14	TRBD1	TGTGCCAGCAGCCGGACAGGGGTAGGCAATGAGCAGTTCTTC	CASSRTGVGNEQFF
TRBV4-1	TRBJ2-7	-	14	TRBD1	TGCGCCAGCAGCCATAGAGACAGGGGGCGCGAGCAGTACTTC	CASSHRDRGREQYF
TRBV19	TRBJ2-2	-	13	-	TGTGCCAGTAGCCAGGGCTTGGGGGGGGAGCTGTTTTTT	CASSQGLGGELFF
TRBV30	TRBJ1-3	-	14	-	TGTGCCTGGAGTAGGAGGAGTGCTGGAAACACCATATATTTT	CAWSRRSAGNTIYF
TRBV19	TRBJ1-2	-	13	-	TGTGCCAGTGAAACCGGGGAGGGCTATGGCTACACCTTC	CASETGEGYGYTF
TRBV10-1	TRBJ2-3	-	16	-	TGCGCCAGCAGTGAGTCACACCCAAGGGATAGGGGTACGCAGTATTTT	CASSESHPRDRGTQYF
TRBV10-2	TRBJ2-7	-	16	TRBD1	TGCGCCAGCAGTGAGTTAGGGACAGTTTACTCCTACGAGCAGTACTTC	CASSELGTVYSYEQYF
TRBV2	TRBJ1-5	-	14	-	TGTGCCAGCAGCCCGGGGGATAGCAATCAGCCCCAGCATTTT	CASSPGDSNQPQHF
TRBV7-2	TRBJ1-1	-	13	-	TGTGCCAGCAGCTTCCAGGGGAACACTGAAGCTTTCTTT	CASSFQGNTEAFF
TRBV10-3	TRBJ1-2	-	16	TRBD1	TGTGCCATCAGTTTCGATCCCGGGACAGCCAAGGATGGCTACACCTTC	CAISFDPGTAKDGYTF
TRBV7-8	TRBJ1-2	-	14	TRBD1	TGTGCCAGCAGCTTTGGGTCAGGGGGTCTCGGCTACACCTTC	CASSFGSGGLGYTF
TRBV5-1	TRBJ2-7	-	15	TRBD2	TGCGCCAGCAGCTTGGGGACTAGCGGATCCTACGAGCAGTACTTC	CASSLGTSGSYEQYF
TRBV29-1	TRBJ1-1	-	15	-	TGCAGCGTTTCGCTGGCAGGTTACATGAACACTGAAGCTTTCTTT	CSVSLAGYMNTEAFF
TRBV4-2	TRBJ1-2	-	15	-	TGTGCCAGCAGCCCCCGGCGGGAAGGGAACTATGGCTACACCTTC	CASSPRREGNYGYTF